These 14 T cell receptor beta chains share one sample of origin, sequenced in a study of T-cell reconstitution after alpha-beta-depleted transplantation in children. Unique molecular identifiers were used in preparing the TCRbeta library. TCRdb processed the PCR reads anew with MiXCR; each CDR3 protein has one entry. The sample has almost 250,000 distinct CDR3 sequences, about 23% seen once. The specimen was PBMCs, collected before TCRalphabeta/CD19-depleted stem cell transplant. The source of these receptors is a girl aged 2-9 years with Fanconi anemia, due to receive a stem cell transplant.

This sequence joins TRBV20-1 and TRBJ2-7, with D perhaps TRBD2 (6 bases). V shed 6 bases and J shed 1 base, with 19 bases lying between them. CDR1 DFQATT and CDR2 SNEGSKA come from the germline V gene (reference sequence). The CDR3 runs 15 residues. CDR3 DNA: TGCAGTGCCTCGGCCGGGACTCCTTCTTCCTACGAGCAGTACTTC. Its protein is CSASAGTPSSYEQYF.

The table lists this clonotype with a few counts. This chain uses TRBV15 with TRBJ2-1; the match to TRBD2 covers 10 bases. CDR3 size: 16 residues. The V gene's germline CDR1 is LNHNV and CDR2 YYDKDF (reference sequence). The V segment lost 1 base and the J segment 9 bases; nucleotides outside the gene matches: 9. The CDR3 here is CATSRVLAGVDLEQFF. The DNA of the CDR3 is TGTGCCACCAGCAGAGTTCTAGCGGGAGTGGATCTTGAGCAGTTCTTC.

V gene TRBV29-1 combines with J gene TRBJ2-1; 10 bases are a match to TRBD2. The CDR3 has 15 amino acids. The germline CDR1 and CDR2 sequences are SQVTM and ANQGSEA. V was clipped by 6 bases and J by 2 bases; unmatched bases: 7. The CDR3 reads CSVSVAGGPYNEQFF. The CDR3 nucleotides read TGCAGCGTCTCCGTAGCGGGAGGCCCCTACAATGAGCAGTTCTTC.

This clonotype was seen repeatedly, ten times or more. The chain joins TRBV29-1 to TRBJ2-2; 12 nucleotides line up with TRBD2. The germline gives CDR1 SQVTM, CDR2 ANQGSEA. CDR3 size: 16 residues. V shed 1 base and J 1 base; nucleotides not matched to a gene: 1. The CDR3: CSVEGLAGVNTGELFF. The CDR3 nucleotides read TGCAGCGTTGAAGGACTAGCGGGAGTGAACACCGGGGAGCTGTTTTTT.

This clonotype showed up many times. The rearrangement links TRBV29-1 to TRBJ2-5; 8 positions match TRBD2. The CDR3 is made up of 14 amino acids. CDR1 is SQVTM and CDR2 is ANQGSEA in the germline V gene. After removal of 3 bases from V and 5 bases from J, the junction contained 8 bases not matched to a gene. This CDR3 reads CSVDGISGMETQYF. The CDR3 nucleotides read TGCAGCGTTGACGGCATTAGCGGGATGGAGACCCAGTACTTC.

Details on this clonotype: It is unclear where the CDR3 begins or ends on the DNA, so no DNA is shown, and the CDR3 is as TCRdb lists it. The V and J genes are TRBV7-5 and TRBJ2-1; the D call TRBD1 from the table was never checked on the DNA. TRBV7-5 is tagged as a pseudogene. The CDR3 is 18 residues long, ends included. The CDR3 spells CISVPEKLRDAGPNEQFF.

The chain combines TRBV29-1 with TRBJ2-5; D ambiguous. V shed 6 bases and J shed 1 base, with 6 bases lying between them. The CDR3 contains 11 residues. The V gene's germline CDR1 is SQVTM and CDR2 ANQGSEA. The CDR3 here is CSVWLQETQYF. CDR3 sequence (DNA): TGCAGCGTCTGGCTCCAAGAGACCCAGTACTTC.

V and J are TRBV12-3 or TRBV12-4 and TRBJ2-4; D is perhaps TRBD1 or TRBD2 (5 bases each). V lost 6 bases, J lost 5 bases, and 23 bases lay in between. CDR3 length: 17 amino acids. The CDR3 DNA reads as TGTGCCAGCAGCCCCCTTGCTTGGGGACGAGGCCAAAACATTCAGTACTTC. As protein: CASSPLAWGRGQNIQYF.

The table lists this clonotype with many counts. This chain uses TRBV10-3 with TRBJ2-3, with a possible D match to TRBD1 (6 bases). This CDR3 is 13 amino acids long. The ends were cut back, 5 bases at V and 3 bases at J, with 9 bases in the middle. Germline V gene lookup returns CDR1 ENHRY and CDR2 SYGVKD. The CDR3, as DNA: TGTGCCATCAGTAAGGGGGAAACAGATACGCAGTATTTT. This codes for CAISKGETDTQYF.

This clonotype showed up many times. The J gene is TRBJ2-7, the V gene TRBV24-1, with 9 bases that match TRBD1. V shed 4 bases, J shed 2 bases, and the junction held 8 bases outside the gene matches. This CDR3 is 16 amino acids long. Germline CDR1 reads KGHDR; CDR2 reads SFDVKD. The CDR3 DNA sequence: TGTGCCACCAGTGACCCGGGACAGGGTCCTCCCTACGAGCAGTACTTC. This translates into CATSDPGQGPPYEQYF.

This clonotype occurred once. In nucleotides, the CDR3 is TGTGCCAGCAGTGAATCGGGCAGGGGCTTGAACACAGATACGCAGTATTTT. Translation: CASSESGRGLNTDTQYF. The rearrangement links TRBV25-1 to TRBJ2-3, with a weak D call TRBD1 (6 bases). The CDR3 runs 17 residues. Per germline, CDR1 MGHDK and CDR2 SYGVNS. Deletions cut 1 base from V and 2 bases from J, with 16 bases between.

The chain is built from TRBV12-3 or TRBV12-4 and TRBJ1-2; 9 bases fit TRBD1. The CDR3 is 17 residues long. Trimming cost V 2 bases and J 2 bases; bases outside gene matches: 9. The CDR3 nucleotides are TGTGCCAGCAGTTTAAGGATGGGACAGGGATCGAACTATGGCTACACCTTC. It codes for CASSLRMGQGSNYGYTF.

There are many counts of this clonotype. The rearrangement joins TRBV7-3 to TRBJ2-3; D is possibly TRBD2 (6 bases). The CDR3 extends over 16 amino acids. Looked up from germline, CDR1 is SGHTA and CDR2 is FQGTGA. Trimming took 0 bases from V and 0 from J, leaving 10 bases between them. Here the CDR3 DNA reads TGTGCCAGCAGCTTAACCCCCGGGGGAAGCACAGATACGCAGTATTTT. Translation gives CASSLTPGGSTDTQYF.

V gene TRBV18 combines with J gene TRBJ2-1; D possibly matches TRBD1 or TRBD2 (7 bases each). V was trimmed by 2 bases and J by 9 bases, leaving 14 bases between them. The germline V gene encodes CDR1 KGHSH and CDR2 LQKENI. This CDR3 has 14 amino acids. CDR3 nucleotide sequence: TGTGCCAGCTCACCAGACAGGGAGGGAGGTGAGCAGTTCTTC. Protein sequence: CASSPDREGGEQFF.